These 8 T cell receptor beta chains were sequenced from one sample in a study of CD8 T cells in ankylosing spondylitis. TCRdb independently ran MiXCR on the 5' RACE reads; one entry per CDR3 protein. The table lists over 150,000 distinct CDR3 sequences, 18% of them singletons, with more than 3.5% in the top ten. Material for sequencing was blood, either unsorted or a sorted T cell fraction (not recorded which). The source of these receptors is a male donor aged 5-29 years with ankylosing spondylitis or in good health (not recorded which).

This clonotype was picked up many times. The CDR3 DNA is TGCGCCAGCAGGACTAGCGGGAGGAGCAATGAGCAGTTCTTC. Translation gives CASRTSGRSNEQFF. This chain links TRBV5-1 with TRBJ2-1, with TRBD2 matching 13 bases. CDR1 is SGHRS and CDR2 is YFSETQ in the germline V gene. The CDR3 sequence is 14 residues long. With 5 bases clipped from V and 6 bases from J, the junction kept 2 bases outside the gene matches. Full variable domain (missing parts from reference TRBV5-1 and TRBJ2-1): KAGVTQTPRYLIKTRGQQVTLSCSPISGHRSVSWYQQTPGQGLQFLFEYFSETQRNKGNFPGRFSGRQFSNSRSEMNVSTLELGDSALYLCASRTSGRSNEQFFGPGTRLTVL.

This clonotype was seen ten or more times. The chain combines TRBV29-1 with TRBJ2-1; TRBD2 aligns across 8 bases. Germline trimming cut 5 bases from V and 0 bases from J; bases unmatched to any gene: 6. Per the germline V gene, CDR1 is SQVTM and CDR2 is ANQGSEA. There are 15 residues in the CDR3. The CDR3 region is CSVHSGISSYNEQFF. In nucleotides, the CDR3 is TGCAGCGTTCATAGCGGGATTAGCTCCTACAATGAGCAGTTCTTC.

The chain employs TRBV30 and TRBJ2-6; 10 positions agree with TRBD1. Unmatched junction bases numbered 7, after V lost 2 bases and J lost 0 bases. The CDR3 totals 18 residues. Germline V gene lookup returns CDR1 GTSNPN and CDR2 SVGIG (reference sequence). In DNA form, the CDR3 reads TGTGCCTGGAGTAGTGGACAGGGGGTTCACTCTGGGGCCAACGTCCTGACTTTC. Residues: CAWSSGQGVHSGANVLTF.

The CDR3 reads CASSPHRIFDGNIQYF. The CDR3 DNA is TGTGCCAGCAGTCCTCACCGAATTTTTGACGGGAACATTCAGTACTTC. The chain links TRBV27 to TRBJ2-4; D uncertain. CDR3 length equals 16 residues. Trimming removed 5 bases from V and 7 bases from J, with 21 bases in between. Germline CDR1 reads MNHEY; CDR2 reads SMNVEV (reference sequence).

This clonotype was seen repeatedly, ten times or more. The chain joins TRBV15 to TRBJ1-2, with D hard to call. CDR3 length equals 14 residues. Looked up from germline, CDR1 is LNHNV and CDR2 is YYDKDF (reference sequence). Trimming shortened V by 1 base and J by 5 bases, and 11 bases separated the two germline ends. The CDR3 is CATSRVGQIYGYTF. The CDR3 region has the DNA TGTGCCACCAGCAGAGTAGGGCAGATATATGGCTACACCTTC.

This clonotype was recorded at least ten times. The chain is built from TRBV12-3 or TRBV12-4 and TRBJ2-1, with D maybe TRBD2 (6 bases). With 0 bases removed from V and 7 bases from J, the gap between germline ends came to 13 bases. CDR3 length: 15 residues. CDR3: CASSLAGGVGNEQFF. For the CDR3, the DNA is TGTGCCAGCAGTTTAGCGGGCGGGGTGGGAAATGAGCAGTTCTTC.

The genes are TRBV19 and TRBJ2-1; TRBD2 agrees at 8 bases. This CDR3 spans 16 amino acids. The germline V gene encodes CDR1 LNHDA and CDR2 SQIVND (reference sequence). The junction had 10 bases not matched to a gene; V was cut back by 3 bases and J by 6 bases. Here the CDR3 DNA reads TGTGCCAGTAGTATTTTAGAGAGCGGGAGCCTCAATGAGCAGTTCTTC. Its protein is CASSILESGSLNEQFF. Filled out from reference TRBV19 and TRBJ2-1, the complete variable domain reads DGGITQSPKYLFRKEGQNVTLSCEQNLNHDAMYWYRQDPGQGLRLIYYSQIVNDFQKGDIAEGYSVSREKKESFPLTVTSAQKNPTAFYLCASSILESGSLNEQFFGPGTRLTVL.

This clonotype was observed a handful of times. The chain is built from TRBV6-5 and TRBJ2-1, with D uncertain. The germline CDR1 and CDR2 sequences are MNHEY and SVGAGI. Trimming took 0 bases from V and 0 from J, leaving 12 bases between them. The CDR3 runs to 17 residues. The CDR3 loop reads CASSYSISPSSYNEQFF. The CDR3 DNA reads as TGTGCCAGCAGTTACTCGATAAGTCCCAGCTCCTACAATGAGCAGTTCTTC.